Here is one T cell receptor (beta chain) with its context. The data belong to a study of control samples from healthy donors and cancer patients. The protocol was immunoSEQ multiplex PCR, while the TCRdb copy is restricted to in-frame clones and leaves out a portion. Of some 130,000 clones listed, 90% to 95% are singletons. Germline lookup yields CDR1 LGHNA and CDR2 YNFKEQ. Trimming took 5 bases from V and 5 from J; bases not matched to a gene: 6. This CDR3 region has 15 residues. Sequencing input: PBMCs. The chain employs TRBV4-2 and TRBJ1-6, with 7 bases matching TRBD1. The sequence derives from a man aged 50 to 59 with head and neck cancer. The CDR3 DNA is TGTGCCAGCAGCGCCAACAGGGGAGATAATTCACCCCTCCACTTT. The encoded protein is CASSANRGDNSPLHF.